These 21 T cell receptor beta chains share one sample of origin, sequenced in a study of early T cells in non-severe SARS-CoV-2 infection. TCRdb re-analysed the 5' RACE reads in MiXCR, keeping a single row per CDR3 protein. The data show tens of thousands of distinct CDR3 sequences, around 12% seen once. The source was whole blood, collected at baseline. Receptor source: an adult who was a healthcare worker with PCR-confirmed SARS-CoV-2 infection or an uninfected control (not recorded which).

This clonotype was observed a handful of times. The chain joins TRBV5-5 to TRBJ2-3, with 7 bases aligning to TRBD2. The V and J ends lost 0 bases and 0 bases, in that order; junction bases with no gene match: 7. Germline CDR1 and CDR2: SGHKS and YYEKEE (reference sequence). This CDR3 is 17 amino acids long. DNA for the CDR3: TGTGCCAGCAGCTTGGATTGGGGGGGATCTAGCACAGATACGCAGTATTTT. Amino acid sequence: CASSLDWGGSSTDTQYF. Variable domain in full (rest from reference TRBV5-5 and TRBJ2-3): DAGVTQSPTHLIKTRGQQVTLRCSPISGHKSVSWYQQVLGQGPQFIFQYYEKEERGRGNFPDRFSARQFPNYSSELNVNALLLGDSALYLCASSLDWGGSSTDTQYFGPGTRLTVL.

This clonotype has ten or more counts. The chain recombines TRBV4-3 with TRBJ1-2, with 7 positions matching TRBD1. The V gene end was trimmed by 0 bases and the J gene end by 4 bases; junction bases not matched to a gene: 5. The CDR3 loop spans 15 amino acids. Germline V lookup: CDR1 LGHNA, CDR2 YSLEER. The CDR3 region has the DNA TGCGCCAGCAGCCAAGACACGAGGGGGCCCTATGGCTACACCTTC. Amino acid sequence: CASSQDTRGPYGYTF.

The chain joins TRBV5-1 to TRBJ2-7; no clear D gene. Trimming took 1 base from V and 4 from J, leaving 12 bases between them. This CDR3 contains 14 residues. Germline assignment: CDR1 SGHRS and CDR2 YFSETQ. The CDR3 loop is CASSLRQPPYEQYF. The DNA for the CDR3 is TGCGCCAGCAGCTTGCGGCAGCCACCTTACGAGCAGTACTTC.

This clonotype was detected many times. The CDR3 DNA is TGTGCCAGCAGCGTAGCGGCAGGGGCGGGCTATGGCTACACCTTC. It is translated as CASSVAAGAGYGYTF. The chain combines TRBV9 with TRBJ1-2, with a tentative D call TRBD1 (6 bases). Germline V gives CDR1 SGDLS, CDR2 YYNGEE. CDR3 size: 15 residues. V dropped 0 bases and J dropped 4 bases, with 13 bases sitting between them.

Here the CDR3 DNA reads TGTGCCAGCTCACCACTCGACACGAACACTGAAGCTTTCTTT. Translated: CASSPLDTNTEAFF. J is TRBJ1-1 and V is TRBV18; D is unclear. The CDR3 is 14 amino acids. The V and J ends lost 1 base and 1 base respectively, with 7 bases between them. CDR1 is KGHSH, CDR2 LQKENI, per germline.

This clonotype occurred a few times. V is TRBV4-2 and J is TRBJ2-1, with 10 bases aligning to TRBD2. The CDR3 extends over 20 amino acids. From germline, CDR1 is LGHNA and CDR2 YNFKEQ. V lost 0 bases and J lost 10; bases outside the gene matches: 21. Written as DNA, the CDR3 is TGTGCCAGCAGCCAAGAGTCCCTAGGGAGGCCGGGGCTAGCGGGGGTGGAGCAGTTCTTC. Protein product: CASSQESLGRPGLAGVEQFF.

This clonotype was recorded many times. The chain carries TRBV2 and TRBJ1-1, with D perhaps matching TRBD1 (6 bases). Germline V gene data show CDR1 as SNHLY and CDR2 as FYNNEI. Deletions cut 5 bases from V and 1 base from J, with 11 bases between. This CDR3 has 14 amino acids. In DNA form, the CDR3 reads TGTGCCAGCAGTCTACAGGGCGCGAACACTGAAGCTTTCTTT. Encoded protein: CASSLQGANTEAFF.

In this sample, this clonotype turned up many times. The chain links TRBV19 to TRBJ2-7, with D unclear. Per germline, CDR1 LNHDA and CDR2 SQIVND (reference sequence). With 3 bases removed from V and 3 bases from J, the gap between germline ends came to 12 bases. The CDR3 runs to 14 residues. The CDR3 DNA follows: TGTGCCAGTAGTATCGAATATGGGGACTACGAGCAGTACTTC. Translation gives CASSIEYGDYEQYF. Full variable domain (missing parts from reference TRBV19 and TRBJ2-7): DGGITQSPKYLFRKEGQNVTLSCEQNLNHDAMYWYRQDPGQGLRLIYYSQIVNDFQKGDIAEGYSVSREKKESFPLTVTSAQKNPTAFYLCASSIEYGDYEQYFGPGTRLTVT.

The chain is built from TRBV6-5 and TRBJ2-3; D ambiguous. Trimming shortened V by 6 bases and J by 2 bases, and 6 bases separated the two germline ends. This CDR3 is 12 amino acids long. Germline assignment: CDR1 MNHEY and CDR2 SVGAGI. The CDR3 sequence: CASSHNTDTQYF. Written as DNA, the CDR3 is TGTGCCAGCAGCCACAACACAGATACGCAGTATTTT.

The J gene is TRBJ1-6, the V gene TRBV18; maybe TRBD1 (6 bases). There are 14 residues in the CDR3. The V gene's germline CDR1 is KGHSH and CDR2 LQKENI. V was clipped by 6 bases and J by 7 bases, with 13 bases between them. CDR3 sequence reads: CASSLDRKNSPLHF. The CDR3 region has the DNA TGTGCCAGCTCGCTAGACAGGAAAAATTCACCCCTCCACTTT.

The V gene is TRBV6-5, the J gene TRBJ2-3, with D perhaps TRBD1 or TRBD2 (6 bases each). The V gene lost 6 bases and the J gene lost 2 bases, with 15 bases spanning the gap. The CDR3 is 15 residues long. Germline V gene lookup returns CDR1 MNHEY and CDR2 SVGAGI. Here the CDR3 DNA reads TGTGCCAGCAGCACCCGGGGGCCCCCCACAGATACGCAGTATTTT. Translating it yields CASSTRGPPTDTQYF.

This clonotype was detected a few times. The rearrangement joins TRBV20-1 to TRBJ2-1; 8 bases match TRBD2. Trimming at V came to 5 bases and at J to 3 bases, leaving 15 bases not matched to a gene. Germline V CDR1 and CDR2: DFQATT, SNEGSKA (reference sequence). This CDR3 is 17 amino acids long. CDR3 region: CSAPTFSGVGVYNEQFF. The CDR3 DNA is TGCAGTGCTCCCACCTTTAGCGGGGTCGGTGTCTACAATGAGCAGTTCTTC.

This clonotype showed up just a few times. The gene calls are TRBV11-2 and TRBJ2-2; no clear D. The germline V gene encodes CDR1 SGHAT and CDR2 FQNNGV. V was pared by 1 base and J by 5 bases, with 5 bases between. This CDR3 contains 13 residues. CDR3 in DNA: TGTGCCAGCAGCTTAGGAGTTACCGGGGAGCTGTTTTTT. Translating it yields CASSLGVTGELFF.

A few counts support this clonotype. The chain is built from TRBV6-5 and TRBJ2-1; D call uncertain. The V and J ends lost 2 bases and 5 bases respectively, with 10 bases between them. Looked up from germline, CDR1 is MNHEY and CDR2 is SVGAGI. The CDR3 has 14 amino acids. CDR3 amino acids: CASSYRSTNNEQFF. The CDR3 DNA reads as TGTGCCAGCAGTTACAGGAGTACGAACAATGAGCAGTTCTTC.

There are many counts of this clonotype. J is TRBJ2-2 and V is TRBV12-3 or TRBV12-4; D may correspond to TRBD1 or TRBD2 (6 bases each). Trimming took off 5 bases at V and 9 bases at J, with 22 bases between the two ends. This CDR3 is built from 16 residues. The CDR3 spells CASSATTREGGRELFF. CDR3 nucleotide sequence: TGTGCCAGCAGTGCTACTACCCGAGAGGGGGGCCGGGAGCTGTTTTTT.

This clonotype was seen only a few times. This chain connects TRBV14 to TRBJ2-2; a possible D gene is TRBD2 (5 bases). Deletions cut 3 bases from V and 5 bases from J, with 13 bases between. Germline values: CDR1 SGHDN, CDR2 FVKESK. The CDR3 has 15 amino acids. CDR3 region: CASSQPLGETGELFF. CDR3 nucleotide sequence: TGTGCCAGCAGCCAGCCCCTCGGGGAGACCGGGGAGCTGTTTTTT.

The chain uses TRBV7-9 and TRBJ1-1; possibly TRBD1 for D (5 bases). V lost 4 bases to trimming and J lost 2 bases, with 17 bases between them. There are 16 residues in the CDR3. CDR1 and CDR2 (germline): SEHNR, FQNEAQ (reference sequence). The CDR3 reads CASSSQGSGKNTEAFF. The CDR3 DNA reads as TGTGCCAGCAGCTCCCAGGGTTCCGGGAAAAACACTGAAGCTTTCTTT.

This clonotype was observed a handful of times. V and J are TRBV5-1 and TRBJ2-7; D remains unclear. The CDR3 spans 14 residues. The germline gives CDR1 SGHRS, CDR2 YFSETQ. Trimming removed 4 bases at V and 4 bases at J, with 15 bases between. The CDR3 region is CASSPQRAEYEQYF. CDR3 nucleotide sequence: TGCGCCAGCAGCCCCCAACGGGCAGAATACGAGCAGTACTTC.

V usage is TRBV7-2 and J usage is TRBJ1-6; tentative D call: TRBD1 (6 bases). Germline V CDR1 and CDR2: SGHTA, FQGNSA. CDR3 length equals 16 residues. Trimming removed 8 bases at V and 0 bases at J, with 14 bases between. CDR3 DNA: TGTGCCAGCCAGGGGCAGACAAGCTCCTATAATTCACCCCTCCACTTT. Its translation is CASQGQTSSYNSPLHF.

For the CDR3, the DNA is TGTGCCATCAGTGAGCCCAGGACAGGGATTGCCGAGCAGTACTTC. Translation: CAISEPRTGIAEQYF. J is TRBJ2-7 and V is TRBV10-3, with 8 bases aligning to TRBD1. Germline loops: CDR1 ENHRY, CDR2 SYGVKD. The CDR3 is 15 amino acids. Unmatched junction bases numbered 9, after V lost 2 bases and J lost 6 bases.

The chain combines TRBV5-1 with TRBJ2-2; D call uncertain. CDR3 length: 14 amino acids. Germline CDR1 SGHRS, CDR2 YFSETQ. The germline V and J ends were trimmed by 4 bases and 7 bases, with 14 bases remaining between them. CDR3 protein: CASSPLGSNGELFF. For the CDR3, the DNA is TGCGCCAGCAGCCCGTTGGGTTCGAACGGGGAGCTGTTTTTT.